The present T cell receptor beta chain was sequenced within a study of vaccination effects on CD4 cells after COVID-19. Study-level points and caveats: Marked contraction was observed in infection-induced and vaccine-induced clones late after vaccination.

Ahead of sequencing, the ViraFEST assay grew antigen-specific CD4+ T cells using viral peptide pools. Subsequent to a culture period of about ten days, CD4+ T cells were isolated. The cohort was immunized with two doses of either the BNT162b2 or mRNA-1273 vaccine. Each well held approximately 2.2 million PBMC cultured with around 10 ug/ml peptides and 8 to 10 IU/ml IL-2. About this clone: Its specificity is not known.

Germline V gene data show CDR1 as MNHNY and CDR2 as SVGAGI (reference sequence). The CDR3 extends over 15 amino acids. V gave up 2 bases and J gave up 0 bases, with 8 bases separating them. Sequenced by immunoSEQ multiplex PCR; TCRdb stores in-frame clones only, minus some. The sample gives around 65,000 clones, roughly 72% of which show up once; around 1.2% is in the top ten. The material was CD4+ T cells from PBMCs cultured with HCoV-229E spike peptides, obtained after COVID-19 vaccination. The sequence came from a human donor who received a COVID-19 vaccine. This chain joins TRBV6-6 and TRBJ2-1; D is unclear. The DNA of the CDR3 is TGTGCCAGCAGTTACGGTGGTAGCTCCTACAATGAGCAGTTCTTC. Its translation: CASSYGGSSYNEQFF.